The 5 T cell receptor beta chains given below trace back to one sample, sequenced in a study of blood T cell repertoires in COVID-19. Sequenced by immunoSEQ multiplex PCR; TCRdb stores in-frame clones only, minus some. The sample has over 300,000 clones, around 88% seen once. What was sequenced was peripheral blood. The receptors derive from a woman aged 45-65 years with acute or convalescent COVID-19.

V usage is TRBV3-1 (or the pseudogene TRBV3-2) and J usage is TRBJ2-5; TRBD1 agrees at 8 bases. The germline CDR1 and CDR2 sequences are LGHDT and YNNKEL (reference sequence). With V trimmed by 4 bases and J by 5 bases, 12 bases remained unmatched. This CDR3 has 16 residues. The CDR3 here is CASSPWTGIYSETQYF. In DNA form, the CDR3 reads TGTGCCAGCAGCCCCTGGACAGGGATATATAGTGAGACCCAGTACTTC.

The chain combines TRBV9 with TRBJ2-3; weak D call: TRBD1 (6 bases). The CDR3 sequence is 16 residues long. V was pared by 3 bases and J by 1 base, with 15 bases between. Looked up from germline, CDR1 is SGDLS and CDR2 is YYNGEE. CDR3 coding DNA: TGTGCCAGCAGCGAACTACAGGGTGAGGGCACAGATACGCAGTATTTT. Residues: CASSELQGEGTDTQYF. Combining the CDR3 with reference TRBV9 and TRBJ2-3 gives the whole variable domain DSGVTQTPKHLITATGQRVTLRCSPRSGDLSVYWYQQSLDQGLQFLIQYYNGEERAKGNILERFSAQQFPDLHSELNLSSLELGDSALYFCASSELQGEGTDTQYFGPGTRLTVL.

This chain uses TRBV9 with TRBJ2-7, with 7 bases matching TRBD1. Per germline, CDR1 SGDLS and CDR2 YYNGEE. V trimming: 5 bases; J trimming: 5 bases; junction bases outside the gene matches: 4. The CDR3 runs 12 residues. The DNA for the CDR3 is TGTGCCAGCAGTGCCACAGGGGACGAGCAGTACTTC. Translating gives CASSATGDEQYF. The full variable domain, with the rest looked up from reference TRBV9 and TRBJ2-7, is DSGVTQTPKHLITATGQRVTLRCSPRSGDLSVYWYQQSLDQGLQFLIQYYNGEERAKGNILERFSAQQFPDLHSELNLSSLELGDSALYFCASSATGDEQYFGPGTRLTVT.

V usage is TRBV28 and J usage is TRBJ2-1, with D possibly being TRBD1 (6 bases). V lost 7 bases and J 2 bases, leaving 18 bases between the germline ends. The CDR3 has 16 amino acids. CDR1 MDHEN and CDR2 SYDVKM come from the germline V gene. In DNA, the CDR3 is TGTGCCAGCACCCGCCGGACAGTTGCAGCCTACAATGAGCAGTTCTTC. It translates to CASTRRTVAAYNEQFF.

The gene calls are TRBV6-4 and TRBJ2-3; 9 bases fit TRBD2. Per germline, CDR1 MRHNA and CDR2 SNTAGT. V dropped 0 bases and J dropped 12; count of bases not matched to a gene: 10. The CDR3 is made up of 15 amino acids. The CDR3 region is CASSDSFLEREVQYF. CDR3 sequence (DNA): TGTGCCAGCAGTGACTCGTTTTTGGAGCGGGAGGTTCAGTATTTT.